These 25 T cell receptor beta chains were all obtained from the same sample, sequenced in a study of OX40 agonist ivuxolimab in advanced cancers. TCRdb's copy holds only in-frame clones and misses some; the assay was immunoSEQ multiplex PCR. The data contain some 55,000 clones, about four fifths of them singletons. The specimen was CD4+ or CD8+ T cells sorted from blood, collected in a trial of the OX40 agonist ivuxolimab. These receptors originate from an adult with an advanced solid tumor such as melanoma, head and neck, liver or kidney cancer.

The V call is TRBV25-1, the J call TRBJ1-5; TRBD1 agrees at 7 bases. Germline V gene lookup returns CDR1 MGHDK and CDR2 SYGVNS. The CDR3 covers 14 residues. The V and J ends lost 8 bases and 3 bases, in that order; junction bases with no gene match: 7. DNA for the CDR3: TGTGCCAGCGGCCGGACAGGTTCCAATCAGCCCCAGCATTTT. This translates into CASGRTGSNQPQHF. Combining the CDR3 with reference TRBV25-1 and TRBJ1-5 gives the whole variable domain EADIYQTPRYLVIGTGKKITLECSQTMGHDKMYWYQQDPGMELHLIHYSYGVNSTEKGDLSSESTVSRIRTEHFPLTLESARPSHTSQYLCASGRTGSNQPQHFGDGTRLSIL.

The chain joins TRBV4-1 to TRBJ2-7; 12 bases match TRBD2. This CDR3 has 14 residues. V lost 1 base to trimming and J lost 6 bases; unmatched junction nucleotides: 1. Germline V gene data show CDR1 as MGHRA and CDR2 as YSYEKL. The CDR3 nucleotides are TGCGCCAGCAGCCAAGGACTAGCGGGAGTCGAGCAGTACTTC. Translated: CASSQGLAGVEQYF.

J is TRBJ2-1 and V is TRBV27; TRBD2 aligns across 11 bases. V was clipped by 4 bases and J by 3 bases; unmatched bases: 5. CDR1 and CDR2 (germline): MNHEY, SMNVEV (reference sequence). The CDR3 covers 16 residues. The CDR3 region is CASSSLLAGDYNEQFF. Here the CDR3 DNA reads TGTGCCAGCAGTTCGCTACTAGCGGGAGACTACAATGAGCAGTTCTTC.

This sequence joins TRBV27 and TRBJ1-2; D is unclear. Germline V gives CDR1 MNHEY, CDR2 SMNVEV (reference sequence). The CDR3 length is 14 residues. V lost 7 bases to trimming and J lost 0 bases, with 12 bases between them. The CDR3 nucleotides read TGTGCCAGCATGAGAGCCGGCTCTAACTATGGCTACACCTTC. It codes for CASMRAGSNYGYTF.

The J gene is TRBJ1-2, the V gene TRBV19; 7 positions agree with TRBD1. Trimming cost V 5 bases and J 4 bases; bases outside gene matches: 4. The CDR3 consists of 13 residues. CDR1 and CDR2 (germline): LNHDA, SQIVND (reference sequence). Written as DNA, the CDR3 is TGTGCCAGTAGTGTGGACAGGTTCTATGGCTACACCTTC. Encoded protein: CASSVDRFYGYTF.

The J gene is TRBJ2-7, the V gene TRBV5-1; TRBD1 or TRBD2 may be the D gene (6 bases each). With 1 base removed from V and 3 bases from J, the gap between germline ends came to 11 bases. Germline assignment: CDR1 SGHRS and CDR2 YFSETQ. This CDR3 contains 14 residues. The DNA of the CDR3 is TGCGCCAGCAGCTTGACGGAGGGGGTCTACGAGCAGTACTTC. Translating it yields CASSLTEGVYEQYF.

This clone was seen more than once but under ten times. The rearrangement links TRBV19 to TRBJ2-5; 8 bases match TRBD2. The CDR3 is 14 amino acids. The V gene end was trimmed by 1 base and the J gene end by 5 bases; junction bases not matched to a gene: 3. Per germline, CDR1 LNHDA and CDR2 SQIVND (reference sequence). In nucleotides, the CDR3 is TGTGCCAGTAGTATAGTGGGCGGGGGGGAGACCCAGTACTTC. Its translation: CASSIVGGGETQYF.

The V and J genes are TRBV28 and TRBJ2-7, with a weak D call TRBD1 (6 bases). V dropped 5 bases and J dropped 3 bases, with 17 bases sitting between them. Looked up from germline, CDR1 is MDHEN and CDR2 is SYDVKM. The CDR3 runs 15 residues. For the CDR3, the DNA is TGTGCCAGCAGTCCCGGCAGGGGCCTCCTCTACGAGCAGTACTTC. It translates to CASSPGRGLLYEQYF.

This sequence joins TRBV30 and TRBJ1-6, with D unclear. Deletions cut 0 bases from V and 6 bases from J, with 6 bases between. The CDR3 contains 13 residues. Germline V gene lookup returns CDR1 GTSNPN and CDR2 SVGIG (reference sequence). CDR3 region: CAWSVRLNSPLHF. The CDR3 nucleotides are TGTGCCTGGAGTGTACGTCTTAATTCACCCCTCCACTTT. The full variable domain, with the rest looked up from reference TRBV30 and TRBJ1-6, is SQTIHQWPATLVQPVGSPLSLECTVEGTSNPNLYWYRQAAGRGLQLLFYSVGIGQISSEVPQNLSASRPQDRQFILSSKKLLLSDSGFYLCAWSVRLNSPLHFGNGTRLTVT.

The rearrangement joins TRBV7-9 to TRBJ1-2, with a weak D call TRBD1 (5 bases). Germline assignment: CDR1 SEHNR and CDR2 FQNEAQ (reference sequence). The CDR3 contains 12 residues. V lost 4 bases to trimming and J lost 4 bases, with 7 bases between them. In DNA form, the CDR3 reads TGTGCCAGCAGCTCGACAGTCTATGGCTACACCTTC. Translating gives CASSSTVYGYTF.

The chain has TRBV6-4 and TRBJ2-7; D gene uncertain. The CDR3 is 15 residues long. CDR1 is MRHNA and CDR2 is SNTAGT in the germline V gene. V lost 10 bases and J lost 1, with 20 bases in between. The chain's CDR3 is CATTTGQKKSYEQYF. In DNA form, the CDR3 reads TGTGCCACAACCACGGGCCAAAAGAAGTCCTACGAGCAGTACTTC.

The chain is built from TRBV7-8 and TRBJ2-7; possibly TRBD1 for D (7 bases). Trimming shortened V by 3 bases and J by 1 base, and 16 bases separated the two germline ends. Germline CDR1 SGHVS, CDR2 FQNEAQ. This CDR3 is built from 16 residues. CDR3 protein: CASSLGGDSPSYEQYF. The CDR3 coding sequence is TGTGCCAGCAGCTTGGGCGGGGACAGCCCTTCCTACGAGCAGTACTTC.

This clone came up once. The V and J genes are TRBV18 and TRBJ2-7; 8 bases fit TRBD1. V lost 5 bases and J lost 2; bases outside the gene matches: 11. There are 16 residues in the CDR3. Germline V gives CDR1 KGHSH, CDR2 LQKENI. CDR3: CASSTTGTGGAYEQYF. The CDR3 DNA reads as TGTGCCAGCTCAACTACCGGGACAGGAGGGGCCTACGAGCAGTACTTC.

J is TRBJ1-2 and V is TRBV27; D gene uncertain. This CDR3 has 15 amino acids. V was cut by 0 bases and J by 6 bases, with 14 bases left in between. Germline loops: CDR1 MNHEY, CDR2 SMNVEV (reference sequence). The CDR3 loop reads CASSLSPGGRDGYTF. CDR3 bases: TGTGCCAGCAGTTTATCCCCTGGCGGCCGGGATGGCTACACCTTC.

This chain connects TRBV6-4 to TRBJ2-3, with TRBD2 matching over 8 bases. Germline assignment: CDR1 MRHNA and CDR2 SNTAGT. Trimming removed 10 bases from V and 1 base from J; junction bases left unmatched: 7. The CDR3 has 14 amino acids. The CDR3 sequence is CANSRGGRTDTQYF. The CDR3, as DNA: TGTGCCAACAGCCGCGGGGGGCGCACAGATACGCAGTATTTT.

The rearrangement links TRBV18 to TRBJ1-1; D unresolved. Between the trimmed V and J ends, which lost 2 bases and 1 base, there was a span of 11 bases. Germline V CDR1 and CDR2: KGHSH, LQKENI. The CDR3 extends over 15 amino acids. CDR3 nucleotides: TGTGCCAGCTCACCAGTCTTACCCCGGAACACTGAAGCTTTCTTT. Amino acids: CASSPVLPRNTEAFF.

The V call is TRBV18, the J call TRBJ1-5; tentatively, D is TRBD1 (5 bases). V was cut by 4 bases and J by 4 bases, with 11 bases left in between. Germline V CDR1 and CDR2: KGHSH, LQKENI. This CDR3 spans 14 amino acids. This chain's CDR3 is CASSLSGNNQPQHF. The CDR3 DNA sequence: TGTGCCAGCTCACTGTCAGGGAATAATCAGCCCCAGCATTTT.

For the CDR3, the DNA is TGTGCCAGCAGCTTGGGACTAGTGGTCGGTGAGCAGTTCTTC. As protein: CASSLGLVVGEQFF. The chain employs TRBV11-2 and TRBJ2-1; TRBD2 agrees at 8 bases. The CDR3 length is 14 residues. Trimming removed 3 bases from V and 9 bases from J; junction bases left unmatched: 7. The germline V gene has CDR1 SGHAT and CDR2 FQNNGV.

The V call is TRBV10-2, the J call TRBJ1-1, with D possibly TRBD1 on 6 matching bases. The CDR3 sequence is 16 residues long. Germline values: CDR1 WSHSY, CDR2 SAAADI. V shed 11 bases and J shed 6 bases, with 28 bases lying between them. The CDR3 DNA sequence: TGCGCCGTACTTCAGGGGCCGCGCGGTGTCGTCGCTGAAGCTTTCTTT. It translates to CAVLQGPRGVVAEAFF.

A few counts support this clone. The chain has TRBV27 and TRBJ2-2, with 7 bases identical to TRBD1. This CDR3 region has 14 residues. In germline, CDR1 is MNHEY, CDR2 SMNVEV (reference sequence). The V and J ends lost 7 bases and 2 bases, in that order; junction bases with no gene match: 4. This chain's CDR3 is CASKRDSNTGELFF. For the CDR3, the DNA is TGTGCCAGCAAGAGGGACAGTAACACCGGGGAGCTGTTTTTT.

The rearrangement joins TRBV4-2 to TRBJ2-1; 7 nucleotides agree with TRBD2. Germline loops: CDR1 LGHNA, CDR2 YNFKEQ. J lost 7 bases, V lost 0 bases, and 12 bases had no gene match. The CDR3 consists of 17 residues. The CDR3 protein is CASSQDAGVTLGNEQFF. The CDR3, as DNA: TGTGCCAGCAGCCAAGATGCGGGAGTCACATTAGGGAATGAGCAGTTCTTC.

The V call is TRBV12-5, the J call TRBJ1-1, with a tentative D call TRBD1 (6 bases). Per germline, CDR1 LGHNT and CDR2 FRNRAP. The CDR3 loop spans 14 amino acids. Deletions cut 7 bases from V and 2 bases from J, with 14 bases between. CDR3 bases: TGTGCTAGTGCCGCAATAGGGGGAAACACTGAAGCTTTCTTT. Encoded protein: CASAAIGGNTEAFF.

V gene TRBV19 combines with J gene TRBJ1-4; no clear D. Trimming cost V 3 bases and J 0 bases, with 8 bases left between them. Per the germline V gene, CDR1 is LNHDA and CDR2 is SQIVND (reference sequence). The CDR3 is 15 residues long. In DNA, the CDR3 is TGTGCCAGTAGTATGACGCGGGCAACTAATGAAAAACTGTTTTTT. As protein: CASSMTRATNEKLFF.

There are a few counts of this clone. CDR3 region: CASSRWGDTEAFF. For the CDR3, the DNA is TGTGCCAGCAGCCGGTGGGGGGACACTGAAGCTTTCTTT. V gene TRBV7-2 combines with J gene TRBJ1-1, with a possible D match to TRBD1 (5 bases). Germline V gene lookup returns CDR1 SGHTA and CDR2 FQGNSA. Trimming removed 5 bases from V and 3 bases from J, with 10 bases in between. CDR3 length equals 13 residues.

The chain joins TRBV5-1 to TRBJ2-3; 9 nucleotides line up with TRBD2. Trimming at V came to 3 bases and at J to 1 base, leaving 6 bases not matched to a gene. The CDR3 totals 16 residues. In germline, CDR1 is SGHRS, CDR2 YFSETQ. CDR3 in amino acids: CASSWGLARGTDTQYF. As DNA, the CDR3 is TGCGCCAGCAGCTGGGGACTAGCTCGGGGCACAGATACGCAGTATTTT.